This T cell receptor beta chain was recorded in a study of cytomegalovirus exposure and HLA in healthy donors. About this clone itself: Antigen unknown.

Germline V gene sequence: CDR1 SEHNR, CDR2 FQNEAQ (reference sequence). The CDR3 runs 10 residues. With 10 bases removed from V and 4 bases from J, the gap between germline ends came to 8 bases. Study-level points and caveats: In a later analysis, CMV-associated beta chains were mostly HLA-associated, it appeared. Researchers reported in a later analysis that a missense DCLRE1C variant was tied to TCR beta V- and J-gene trimming.

13 Jbeta primers and 60 Vbeta primers were used for the PCR. Sequenced by immunoSEQ multiplex PCR; TCRdb stores in-frame clones only, minus some. The data hold hundreds of thousands of clones, with approximately 84% observed a single time. This receptor was identified in a middle-aged woman in good health and CMV-seronegative. Sequencing was performed on PBMCs. The chain couples TRBV7-9 to TRBJ2-7; the D gene is possibly TRBD1 (5 bases). CDR3 sequence: CATGAYEQYF. For the CDR3, the DNA is TGTGCCACTGGGGCGTACGAGCAGTACTTC.